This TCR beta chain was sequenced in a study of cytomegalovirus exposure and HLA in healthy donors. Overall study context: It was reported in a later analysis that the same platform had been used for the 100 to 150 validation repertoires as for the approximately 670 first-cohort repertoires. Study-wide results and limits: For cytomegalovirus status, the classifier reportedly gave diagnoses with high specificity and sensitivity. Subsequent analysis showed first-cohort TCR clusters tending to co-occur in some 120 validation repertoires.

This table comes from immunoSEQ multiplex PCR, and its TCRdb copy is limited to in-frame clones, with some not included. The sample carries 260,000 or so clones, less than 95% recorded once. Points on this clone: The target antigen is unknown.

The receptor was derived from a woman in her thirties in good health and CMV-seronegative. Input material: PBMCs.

In DNA form, the CDR3 reads TGTGCCAGCTCACTAGCTAGATACCCTAGCTCCTACAATGAGCAGTTCTTC. This translates into CASSLARYPSSYNEQFF. The chain has TRBV18 and TRBJ2-1; D not certain. The germline CDR1 and CDR2 sequences are KGHSH and LQKENI. V lost 4 bases, J lost 0 bases, and 16 bases lay in between. The CDR3 sequence is 17 residues long. The variable domain in full, with the rest retrieved from reference TRBV18 and TRBJ2-1, is NAGVMQNPRHLVRRRGQEARLRCSPMKGHSHVYWYRQLPEEGLKFMVYLQKENIIDESGMPKERFSAEFPKEGPSILRIQQVVRGDSAAYFCASSLARYPSSYNEQFFGPGTRLTVL.